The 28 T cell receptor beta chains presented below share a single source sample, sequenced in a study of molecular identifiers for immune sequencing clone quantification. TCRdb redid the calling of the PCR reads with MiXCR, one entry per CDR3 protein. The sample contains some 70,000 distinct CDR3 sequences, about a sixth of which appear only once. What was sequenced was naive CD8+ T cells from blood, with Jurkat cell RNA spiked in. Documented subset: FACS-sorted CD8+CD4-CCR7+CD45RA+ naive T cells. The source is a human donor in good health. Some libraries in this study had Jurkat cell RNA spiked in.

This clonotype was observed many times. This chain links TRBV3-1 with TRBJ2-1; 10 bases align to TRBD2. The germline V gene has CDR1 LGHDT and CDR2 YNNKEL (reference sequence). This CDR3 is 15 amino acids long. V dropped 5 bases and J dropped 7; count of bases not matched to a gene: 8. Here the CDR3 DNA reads TGTGCCAGCAGCGCCCTAGCGGGAGTTGGAAATGAGCAGTTCTTC. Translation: CASSALAGVGNEQFF.

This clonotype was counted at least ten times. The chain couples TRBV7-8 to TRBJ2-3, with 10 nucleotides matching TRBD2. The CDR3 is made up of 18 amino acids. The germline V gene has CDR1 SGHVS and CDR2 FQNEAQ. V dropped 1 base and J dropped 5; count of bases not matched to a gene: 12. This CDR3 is CASSLGPPASGSEDTQYF. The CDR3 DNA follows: TGTGCCAGCAGCTTAGGGCCCCCCGCTAGCGGGAGTGAAGATACGCAGTATTTT. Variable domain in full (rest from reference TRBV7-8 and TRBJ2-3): GAGVSQSPRYKVAKRGQDVALRCDPISGHVSLFWYQQALGQGPEFLTYFQNEAQLDKSGLPSDRFFAERPEGSVSTLKIQRTQQEDSAVYLCASSLGPPASGSEDTQYFGPGTRLTVL.

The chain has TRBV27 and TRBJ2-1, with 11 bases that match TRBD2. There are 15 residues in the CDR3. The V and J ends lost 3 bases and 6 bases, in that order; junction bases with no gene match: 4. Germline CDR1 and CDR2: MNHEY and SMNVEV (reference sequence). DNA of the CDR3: TGTGCCAGCAGTTTCGGGACTAGCGGACTCAATGAGCAGTTCTTC. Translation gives CASSFGTSGLNEQFF.

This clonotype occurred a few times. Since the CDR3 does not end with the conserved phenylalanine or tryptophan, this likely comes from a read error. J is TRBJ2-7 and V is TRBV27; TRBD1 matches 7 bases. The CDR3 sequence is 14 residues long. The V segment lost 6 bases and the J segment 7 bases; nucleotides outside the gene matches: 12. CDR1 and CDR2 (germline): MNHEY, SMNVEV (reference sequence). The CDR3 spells CASRIQGPSREQYS. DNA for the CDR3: TGTGCCAGCAGAATACAGGGGCCCTCTCGGGAGCAGTACTCC.

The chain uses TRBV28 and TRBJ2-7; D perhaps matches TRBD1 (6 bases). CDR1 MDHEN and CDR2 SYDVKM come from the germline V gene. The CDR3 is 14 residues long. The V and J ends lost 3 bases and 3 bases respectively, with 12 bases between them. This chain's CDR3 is CASSLTGEYYEQYF. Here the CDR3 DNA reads TGTGCCAGCAGTTTGACAGGAGAATACTACGAGCAGTACTTC. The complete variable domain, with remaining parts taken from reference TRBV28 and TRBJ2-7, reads DVKVTQSSRYLVKRTGEKVFLECVQDMDHENMFWYRQDPGLGLRLIYFSYDVKMKEKGDIPEGYSVSREKKERFSLILESASTNQTSMYLCASSLTGEYYEQYFGPGTRLTVT.

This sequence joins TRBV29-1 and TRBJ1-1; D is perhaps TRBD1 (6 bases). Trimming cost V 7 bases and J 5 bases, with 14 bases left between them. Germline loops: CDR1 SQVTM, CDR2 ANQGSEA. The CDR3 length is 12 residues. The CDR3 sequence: CSARTEETEAFF. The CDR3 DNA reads TGCAGCGCTCGGACAGAGGAGACTGAAGCTTTCTTT.

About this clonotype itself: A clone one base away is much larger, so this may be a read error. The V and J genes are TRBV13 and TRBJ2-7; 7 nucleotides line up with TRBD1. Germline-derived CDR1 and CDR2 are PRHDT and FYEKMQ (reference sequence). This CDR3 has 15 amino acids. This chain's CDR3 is CASSQQGQYFYERYF. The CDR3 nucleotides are TGTGCCAGCAGCCAGCAGGGACAGTACTTCTACGAGCGGTACTTC.

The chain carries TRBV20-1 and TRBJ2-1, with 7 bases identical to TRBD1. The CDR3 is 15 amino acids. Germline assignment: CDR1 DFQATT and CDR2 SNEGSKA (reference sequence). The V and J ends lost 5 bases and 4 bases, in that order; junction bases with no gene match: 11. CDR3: CSALIWGQPYNEQFF. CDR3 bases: TGCAGTGCTCTTATATGGGGACAGCCATACAATGAGCAGTTCTTC.

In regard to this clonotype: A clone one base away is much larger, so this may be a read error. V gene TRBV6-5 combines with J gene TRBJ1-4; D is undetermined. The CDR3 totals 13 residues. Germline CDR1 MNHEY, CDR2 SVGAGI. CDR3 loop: CASSRAGNGKLFF. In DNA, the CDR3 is TGTGCCAGCAGCCGCGCGGGAAATGGAAAACTGTTTTTT.

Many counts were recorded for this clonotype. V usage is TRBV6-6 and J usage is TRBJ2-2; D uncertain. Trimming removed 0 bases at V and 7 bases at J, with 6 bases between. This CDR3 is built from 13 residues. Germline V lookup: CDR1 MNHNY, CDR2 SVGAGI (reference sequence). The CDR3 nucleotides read TGTGCCAGCAGTTACTCGATTATCGGGGAGCTGTTTTTT. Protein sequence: CASSYSIIGELFF.

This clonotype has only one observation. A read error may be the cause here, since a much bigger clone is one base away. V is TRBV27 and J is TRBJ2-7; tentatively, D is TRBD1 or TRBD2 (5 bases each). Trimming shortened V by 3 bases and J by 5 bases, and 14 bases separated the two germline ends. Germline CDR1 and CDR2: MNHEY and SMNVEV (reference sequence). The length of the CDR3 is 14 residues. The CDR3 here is CASSFGASTHEQYF. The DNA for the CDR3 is TGTGCCAGCAGTTTCGGGGCTAGCACCCACGAGCAGTACTTC.

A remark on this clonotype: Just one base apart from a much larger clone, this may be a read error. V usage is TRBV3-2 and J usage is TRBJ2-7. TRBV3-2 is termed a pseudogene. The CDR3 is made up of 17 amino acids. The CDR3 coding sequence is TGTGCCAGCAGCCAAGATAATGTGGGGAGGACCTCCCCCGGGCAGTACTTC. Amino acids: CASSQDNVGRTSPGQYF.

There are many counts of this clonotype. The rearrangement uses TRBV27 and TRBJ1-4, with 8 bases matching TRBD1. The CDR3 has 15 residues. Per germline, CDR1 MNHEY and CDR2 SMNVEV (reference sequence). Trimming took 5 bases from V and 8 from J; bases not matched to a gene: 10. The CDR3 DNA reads TGTGCCAGCAGTCCTCTGGACAGGGTTAAGGAAAAACTGTTTTTT. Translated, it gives CASSPLDRVKEKLFF.

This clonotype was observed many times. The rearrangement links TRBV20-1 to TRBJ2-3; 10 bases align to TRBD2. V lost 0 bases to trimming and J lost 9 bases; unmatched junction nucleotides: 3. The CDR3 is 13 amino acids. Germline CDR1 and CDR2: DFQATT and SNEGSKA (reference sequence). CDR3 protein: CSARDASGRTQYF. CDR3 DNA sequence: TGCAGTGCTAGAGATGCTAGCGGGAGAACGCAGTATTTT.

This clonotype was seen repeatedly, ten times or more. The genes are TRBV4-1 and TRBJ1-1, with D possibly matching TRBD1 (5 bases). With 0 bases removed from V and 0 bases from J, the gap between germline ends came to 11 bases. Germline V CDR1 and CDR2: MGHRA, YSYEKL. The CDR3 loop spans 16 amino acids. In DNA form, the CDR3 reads TGCGCCAGCAGCCAAGAACCAGGGTCCCTGAACACTGAAGCTTTCTTT. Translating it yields CASSQEPGSLNTEAFF.

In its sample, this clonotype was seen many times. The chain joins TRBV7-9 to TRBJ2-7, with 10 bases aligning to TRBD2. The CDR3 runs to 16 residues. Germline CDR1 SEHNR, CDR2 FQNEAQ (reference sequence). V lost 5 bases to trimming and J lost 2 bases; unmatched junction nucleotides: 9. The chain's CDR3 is CASSIRTSGDPYEQYF. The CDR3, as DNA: TGTGCCAGCAGCATCCGGACTAGCGGAGACCCCTACGAGCAGTACTTC. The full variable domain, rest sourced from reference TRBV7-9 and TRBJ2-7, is DTGVSQNPRHKITKRGQNVTFRCDPISEHNRLYWYRQTLGQGPEFLTYFQNEAQLEKSRLLSDRFSAERPKGSFSTLEIQRTEQGDSAMYLCASSIRTSGDPYEQYFGPGTRLTVT.

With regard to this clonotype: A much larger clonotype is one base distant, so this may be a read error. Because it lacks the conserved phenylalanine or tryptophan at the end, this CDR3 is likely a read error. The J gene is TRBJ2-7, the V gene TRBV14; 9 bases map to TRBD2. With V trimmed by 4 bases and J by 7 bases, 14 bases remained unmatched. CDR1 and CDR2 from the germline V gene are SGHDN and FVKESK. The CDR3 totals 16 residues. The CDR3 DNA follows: TGTGCCAGCAGCCCTCTAACGAGTCTAGCGGGACGTGAGCAGTACTCC. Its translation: CASSPLTSLAGREQYS.

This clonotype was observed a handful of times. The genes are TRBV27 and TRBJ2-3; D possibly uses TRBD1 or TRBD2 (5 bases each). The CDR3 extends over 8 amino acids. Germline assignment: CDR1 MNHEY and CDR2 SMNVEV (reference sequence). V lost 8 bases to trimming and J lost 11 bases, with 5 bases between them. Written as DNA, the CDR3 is TGTGCCAGCGGGGGGCAGTATTTT. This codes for CASGGQYF.

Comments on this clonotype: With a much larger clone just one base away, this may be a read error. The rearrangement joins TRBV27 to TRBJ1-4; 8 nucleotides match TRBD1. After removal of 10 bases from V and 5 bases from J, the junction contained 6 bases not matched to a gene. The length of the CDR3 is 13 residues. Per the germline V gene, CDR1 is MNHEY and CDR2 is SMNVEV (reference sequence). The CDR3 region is CANRGQANEKLFF. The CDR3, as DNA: TGTGCCAACAGGGGACAGGCGAATGAAAAACTGTTTTTT.

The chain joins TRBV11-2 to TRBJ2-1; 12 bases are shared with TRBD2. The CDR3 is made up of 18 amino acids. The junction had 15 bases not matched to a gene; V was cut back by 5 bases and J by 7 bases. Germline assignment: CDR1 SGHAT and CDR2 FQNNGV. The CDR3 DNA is TGTGCCAGCAGCCCTGGACCGACTAGCGGGAGTTATGGGAATGAGCAGTTCTTC. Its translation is CASSPGPTSGSYGNEQFF. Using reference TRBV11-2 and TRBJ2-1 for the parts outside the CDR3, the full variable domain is EAGVAQSPRYKIIEKRQSVAFWCNPISGHATLYWYQQILGQGPKLLIQFQNNGVVDDSQLPKDRFSAERLKGVDSTLKIQPAKLEDSAVYLCASSPGPTSGSYGNEQFFGPGTRLTVL.

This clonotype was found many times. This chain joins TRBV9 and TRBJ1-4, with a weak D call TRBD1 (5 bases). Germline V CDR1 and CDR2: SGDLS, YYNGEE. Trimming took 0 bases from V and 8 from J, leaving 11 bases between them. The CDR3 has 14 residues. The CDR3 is CASSVGTGREKLFF. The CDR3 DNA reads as TGTGCCAGCAGCGTAGGAACAGGACGAGAAAAACTGTTTTTT.

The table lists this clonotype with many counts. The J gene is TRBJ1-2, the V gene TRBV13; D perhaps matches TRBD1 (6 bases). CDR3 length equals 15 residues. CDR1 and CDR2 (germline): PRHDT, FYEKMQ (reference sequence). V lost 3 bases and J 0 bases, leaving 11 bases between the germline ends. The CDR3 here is CASSLGHRANYGYTF. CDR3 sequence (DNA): TGTGCCAGCAGCTTGGGACACAGAGCTAACTATGGCTACACCTTC.

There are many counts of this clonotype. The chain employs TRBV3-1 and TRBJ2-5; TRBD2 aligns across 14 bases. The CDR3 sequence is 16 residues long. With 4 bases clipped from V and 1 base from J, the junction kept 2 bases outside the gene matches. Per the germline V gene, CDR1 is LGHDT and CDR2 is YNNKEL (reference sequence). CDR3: CASSLGLAGGQETQYF. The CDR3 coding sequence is TGTGCCAGCAGCCTTGGACTAGCGGGGGGCCAAGAGACCCAGTACTTC.

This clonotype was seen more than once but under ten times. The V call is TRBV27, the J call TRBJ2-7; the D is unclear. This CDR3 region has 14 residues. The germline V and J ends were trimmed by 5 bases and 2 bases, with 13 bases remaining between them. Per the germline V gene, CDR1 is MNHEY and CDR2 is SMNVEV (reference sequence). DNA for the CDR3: TGTGCCAGCAGTCCCTGGACGGATACCTACGAGCAGTACTTC. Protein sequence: CASSPWTDTYEQYF.

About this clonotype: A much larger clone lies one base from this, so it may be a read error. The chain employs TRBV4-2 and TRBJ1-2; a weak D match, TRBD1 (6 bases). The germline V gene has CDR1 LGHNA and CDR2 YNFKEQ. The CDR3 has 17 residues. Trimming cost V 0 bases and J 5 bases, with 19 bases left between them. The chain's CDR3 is CASSQEGGDIRVYGYTF. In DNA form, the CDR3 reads TGTGCCAGCAGCCAAGAGGGTGGGGACATCCGAGTTTATGGCTACACCTTC.

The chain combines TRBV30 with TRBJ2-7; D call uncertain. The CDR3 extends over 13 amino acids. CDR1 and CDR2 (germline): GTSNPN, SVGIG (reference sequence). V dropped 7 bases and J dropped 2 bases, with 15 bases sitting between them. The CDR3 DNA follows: TGTGCCTCCCTCGAAGGGCGAGCCTACGAGCAGTACTTC. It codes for CASLEGRAYEQYF.

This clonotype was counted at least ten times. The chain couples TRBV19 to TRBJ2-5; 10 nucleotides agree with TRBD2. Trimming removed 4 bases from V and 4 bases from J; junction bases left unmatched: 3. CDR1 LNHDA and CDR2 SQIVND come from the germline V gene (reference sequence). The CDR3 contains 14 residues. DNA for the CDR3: TGTGCCAGTAGTAAACTAGCGGGAACAGAGACCCAGTACTTC. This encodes CASSKLAGTETQYF. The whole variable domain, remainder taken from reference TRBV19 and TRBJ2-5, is DGGITQSPKYLFRKEGQNVTLSCEQNLNHDAMYWYRQDPGQGLRLIYYSQIVNDFQKGDIAEGYSVSREKKESFPLTVTSAQKNPTAFYLCASSKLAGTETQYFGPGTRLLVL.

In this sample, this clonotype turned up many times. The CDR3 reads CSATPSNTEAFF. In DNA form, the CDR3 reads TGCAGTGCTACCCCCTCCAACACTGAAGCTTTCTTT. The V gene is TRBV20-1, the J gene TRBJ1-1, with D hard to call. This CDR3 is built from 12 residues. The germline CDR1 and CDR2 sequences are DFQATT and SNEGSKA (reference sequence). With 4 bases removed from V and 2 bases from J, the gap between germline ends came to 8 bases.